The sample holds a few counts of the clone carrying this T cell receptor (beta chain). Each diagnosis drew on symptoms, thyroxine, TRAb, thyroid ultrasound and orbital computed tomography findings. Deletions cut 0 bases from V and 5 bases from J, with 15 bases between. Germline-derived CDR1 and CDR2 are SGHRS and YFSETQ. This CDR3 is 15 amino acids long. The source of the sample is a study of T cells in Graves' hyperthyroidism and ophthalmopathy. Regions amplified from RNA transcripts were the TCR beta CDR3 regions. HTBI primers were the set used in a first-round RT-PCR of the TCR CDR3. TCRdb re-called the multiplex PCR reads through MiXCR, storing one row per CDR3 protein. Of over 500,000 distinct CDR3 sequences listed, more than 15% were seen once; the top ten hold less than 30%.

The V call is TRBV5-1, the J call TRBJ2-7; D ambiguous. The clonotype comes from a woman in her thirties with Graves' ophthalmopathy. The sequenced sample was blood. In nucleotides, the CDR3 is TGCGCCAGCAGCTTGGGCCCTGGGCTTGCGGACGAGCAGTACTTC. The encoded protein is CASSLGPGLADEQYF.